These 31 T cell receptor beta chains were sequenced from one sample in a study of Ad26.COV2.S vaccination and SARS-CoV-2 variants. Described treatment: around 19 received Ad26.COV2.S at low or high dose, single or two shots; 5 received placebo; per-sample allocation not given. Day 63 after the first injection of vaccine or placebo was the sampling time. TCRdb keeps only in-frame clones here, not all; method: immunoSEQ multiplex PCR. The sample consists of approximately 480,000 clones, around 88% of them appearing once. The starting material was peripheral blood, obtained in a trial of Ad26.COV2.S vaccine versus placebo. The receptors stem from a person between 18 and 65 years old who received the Ad26.COV2.S COVID-19 vaccine or a placebo.

This clone was picked up a small number of times. The V gene is TRBV6-2 or TRBV6-3, the J gene TRBJ1-2, with D unresolved. CDR1 MNHEY and CDR2 SVGEGT come from the germline V gene. The CDR3 spans 14 residues. V was shortened by 2 bases and J by 4 bases, with 11 bases between the two germline ends. The CDR3 bases are TGTGCCAGCAGTTACCAGCCCCGGACCTATGGCTACACCTTC. This encodes CASSYQPRTYGYTF.

V gene TRBV19 combines with J gene TRBJ1-4, with 9 bases lining up with TRBD1. CDR3 length equals 19 residues. V gave up 3 bases and J gave up 5 bases; unmatched junction bases: 16. Germline V gene data show CDR1 as LNHDA and CDR2 as SQIVND (reference sequence). CDR3 nucleotides: TGTGCCAGTAGTATGTTTTTCAGGTCGTCGGACAGGGGAAATGAAAAACTGTTTTTT. This translates into CASSMFFRSSDRGNEKLFF.

This clone was recorded once. The V and J genes are TRBV5-6 and TRBJ2-2; D gene uncertain. Germline CDR1 SGHDT, CDR2 YYEEEE. Trimming stripped 5 bases from V and 1 base from J, with 9 bases between. The CDR3 runs to 14 residues. In nucleotides, the CDR3 is TGTGCCAGCAGGTCCGCCGGGAACACCGGGGAGCTGTTTTTT. Translation gives CASRSAGNTGELFF.

The chain joins TRBV2 to TRBJ2-1; 14 nucleotides match TRBD2. Germline V gene data show CDR1 as SNHLY and CDR2 as FYNNEI. Losses at the gene ends were 6 bases for V and 8 bases for J; bases not matched to a gene: 6. The CDR3 sequence is 15 residues long. CDR3 DNA sequence: TGTGCCAGCAGATCCGGGACTAGCGGGAGACATGAGCAGTTCTTC. Translation: CASRSGTSGRHEQFF.

The chain recombines TRBV15 with TRBJ2-2; D is possibly TRBD2 (5 bases). Germline V lookup: CDR1 LNHNV, CDR2 YYDKDF (reference sequence). V was shortened by 0 bases and J by 5 bases, with 7 bases between the two germline ends. There are 14 residues in the CDR3. In DNA form, the CDR3 reads TGTGCCACCAGCAGAGATACGGGGACCGGGGAGCTGTTTTTT. Translating it yields CATSRDTGTGELFF. Complete variable domain (other parts from reference TRBV15 and TRBJ2-2): DAMVIQNPRYQVTQFGKPVTLSCSQTLNHNVMYWYQQKSSQAPKLLFHYYDKDFNNEADTPDNFQSRRPNTSFCFLDIRSPGLGDTAMYLCATSRDTGTGELFFGEGSRLTVL.

The rearrangement uses TRBV15 and TRBJ1-5; a weak D match, TRBD1 (6 bases). The V and J ends lost 5 bases and 0 bases respectively, with 20 bases between them. The CDR3 covers 18 residues. Germline V gives CDR1 LNHNV, CDR2 YYDKDF (reference sequence). Here the CDR3 reads CATSFRAGAAYSNQPQHF. As DNA, the CDR3 is TGTGCCACCAGCTTTAGGGCAGGGGCAGCATATAGCAATCAGCCCCAGCATTTT.

The CDR3 loop is CAWGDTGNTIYF. The CDR3 DNA reads as TGTGCCTGGGGTGACACGGGAAACACCATATATTTT. The chain is built from TRBV30 and TRBJ1-3; D is undetermined. In germline, CDR1 is GTSNPN, CDR2 SVGIG (reference sequence). The V and J ends lost 5 bases and 4 bases respectively, with 9 bases between them. There are 12 residues in the CDR3. The full variable domain, rest sourced from reference TRBV30 and TRBJ1-3, is SQTIHQWPATLVQPVGSPLSLECTVEGTSNPNLYWYRQAAGRGLQLLFYSVGIGQISSEVPQNLSASRPQDRQFILSSKKLLLSDSGFYLCAWGDTGNTIYFGEGSWLTVV.

As concerns this clone: A read error may produce the germline difference seen at one junction end. The chain joins TRBV14 to TRBJ1-2; perhaps TRBD1 as D (5 bases). The germline V gene encodes CDR1 SGHDN and CDR2 FVKESK. This CDR3 has 13 residues. The CDR3 reads CASSQGYGRQFHF. CDR3 bases: TGTGCCAGCAGCCAAGGATACGGGAGACAGTTCCACTTC. The entire variable domain, with the rest obtained from reference TRBV14 and TRBJ1-2, is as follows: EAGVTQFPSHSVIEKGQTVTLRCDPISGHDNLYWYRRVMGKEIKFLLHFVKESKQDESGMPNNRFLAERTGGTYSTLKVQPAELEDSGVYFCASSQGYGRQFHFGSGTRLTVV.

The chain has TRBV5-1 and TRBJ2-7, with D possibly being TRBD2 (5 bases). The CDR3 is made up of 15 amino acids. Deletions cut 4 bases from V and 3 bases from J, with 17 bases between. Germline CDR1 is SGHRS and CDR2 is YFSETQ. The CDR3 here is CASSPGRFRGYEQYF. Written as DNA, the CDR3 is TGCGCCAGCAGCCCGGGCAGATTTCGGGGCTACGAGCAGTACTTC.

The genes are TRBV6-5 and TRBJ1-2, with TRBD1 as a possible D gene (6 bases). Germline CDR1 and CDR2: MNHEY and SVGAGI. Trimming took 4 bases from V and 6 from J, leaving 18 bases between them. There are 15 residues in the CDR3. CDR3 in DNA: TGTGCCAGCAGTTTTTACCAACAGGGAGGAGATGGCTACACCTTC. Its protein is CASSFYQQGGDGYTF.

The V gene is TRBV29-1, the J gene TRBJ1-2; D is unclear. Germline V gene sequence: CDR1 SQVTM, CDR2 ANQGSEA. The germline V and J ends were trimmed by 1 base and 6 bases, with 18 bases remaining between them. This CDR3 region has 15 residues. The CDR3 bases are TGCAGCGTTGAAGGTTGGGCAGGTCGCCTCGATGGCTACACCTTC. This encodes CSVEGWAGRLDGYTF.

The DNA of the CDR3 is TGTGCCAGCAGCTTGCCTGGGGTCTCCTACGAGCAGTACTTC. This codes for CASSLPGVSYEQYF. The gene calls are TRBV7-9 and TRBJ2-7, with unresolved D. This CDR3 contains 14 residues. Trimming pared 3 bases from V and 0 bases from J, leaving 9 bases between. Germline V lookup: CDR1 SEHNR, CDR2 FQNEAQ (reference sequence).

V and J are TRBV3-1 (or the pseudogene TRBV3-2) and TRBJ1-1, with D hard to call. The V and J ends lost 4 bases and 2 bases respectively, with 17 bases between them. In germline, CDR1 is LGHDT, CDR2 YNNKEL (reference sequence). The CDR3 covers 16 residues. This CDR3 is CASSPSQPDGNTEAFF. In nucleotides, the CDR3 is TGTGCCAGCAGCCCTTCCCAGCCGGACGGTAACACTGAAGCTTTCTTT.

The J gene is TRBJ2-7, the V gene TRBV7-2; TRBD2 matches at 10 bases. Germline V CDR1 and CDR2: SGHTA, FQGNSA. The CDR3 consists of 15 residues. The V and J ends lost 1 base and 4 bases, in that order; junction bases with no gene match: 4. The CDR3 bases are TGTGCCAGCAGCTTAGTGCCTAGCGGGAGATACGAGCAGTACTTC. It specifies CASSLVPSGRYEQYF.

Comments on this clone: Other DNA sequences within the sample encode an identical CDR3. The chain uses TRBV7-3 and TRBJ2-1; 15 nucleotides agree with TRBD2. This CDR3 spans 15 amino acids. J gave up 10 bases and V 5 bases, and 6 bases lay outside the gene matches. The germline V gene has CDR1 SGHTA and CDR2 FQGTGA. CDR3 residues: CASSPTGTSGREQFF. The CDR3 DNA follows: TGTGCCAGCAGCCCCACTGGGACTAGCGGGAGGGAGCAGTTCTTC.

The chain couples TRBV7-8 to TRBJ2-3; D perhaps matches TRBD2 (6 bases). V lost 1 base and J 2 bases, leaving 13 bases between the germline ends. Germline loops: CDR1 SGHVS, CDR2 FQNEAQ. There are 16 residues in the CDR3. This chain's CDR3 is CASSLVTGGLTDTQYF. The DNA for the CDR3 is TGTGCCAGCAGCTTAGTGACCGGGGGTCTCACAGATACGCAGTATTTT. The full variable domain, rest sourced from reference TRBV7-8 and TRBJ2-3, is GAGVSQSPRYKVAKRGQDVALRCDPISGHVSLFWYQQALGQGPEFLTYFQNEAQLDKSGLPSDRFFAERPEGSVSTLKIQRTQQEDSAVYLCASSLVTGGLTDTQYFGPGTRLTVL.

The genes are TRBV7-9 and TRBJ2-2; perhaps TRBD1 as D (6 bases). Germline V CDR1 and CDR2: SEHNR, FQNEAQ (reference sequence). With 6 bases removed from V and 4 bases from J, the gap between germline ends came to 12 bases. This CDR3 has 14 amino acids. For the CDR3, the DNA is TGTGCCAGCAGACGGGACACCGGCACCGGGGAGCTGTTTTTT. Encoded protein: CASRRDTGTGELFF.

The chain carries TRBV7-9 and TRBJ2-3, with 7 bases aligning to TRBD2. Germline lookup yields CDR1 SEHNR and CDR2 FQNEAQ (reference sequence). V lost 5 bases to trimming and J lost 1 base; unmatched junction nucleotides: 6. There are 15 residues in the CDR3. DNA of the CDR3: TGTGCCAGCAGCCCAAGTCTAGCGGGCACAGATACGCAGTATTTT. This encodes CASSPSLAGTDTQYF.

This clone was observed a single time. The V call is TRBV18, the J call TRBJ1-2; D gene uncertain. CDR1 is KGHSH and CDR2 is LQKENI in the germline V gene. The CDR3 is 14 amino acids. V shed 2 bases and J shed 4 bases, with 11 bases lying between them. DNA for the CDR3: TGTGCCAGCTCACCAGCGGGGTTAGGCTATGGCTACACCTTC. Encoded protein: CASSPAGLGYGYTF.

In its sample, this clone was seen once. V usage is TRBV12-3 or TRBV12-4 and J usage is TRBJ2-7, with TRBD2 identical over 8 bases. After removal of 3 bases from V and 4 bases from J, the junction contained 2 bases not matched to a gene. The CDR3 is made up of 13 amino acids. This CDR3 reads CASSLVAGYEQYF. Written as DNA, the CDR3 is TGTGCCAGCAGTTTGGTAGCGGGGTACGAGCAGTACTTC.

This chain joins TRBV27 and TRBJ1-2; tentatively, D is TRBD1 (5 bases). This CDR3 spans 13 amino acids. The germline gives CDR1 MNHEY, CDR2 SMNVEV (reference sequence). Trimming took 5 bases from V and 5 from J, leaving 12 bases between them. CDR3 in amino acids: CASSQGRLYGYTF. The DNA of the CDR3 is TGTGCCAGCAGTCAGGGCCGGCTATATGGCTACACCTTC.

The J gene is TRBJ1-5, the V gene TRBV19, with 7 bases fitting TRBD1. The J segment lost 5 bases and the V segment lost 8 bases, leaving 9 bases of the junction unmatched. This CDR3 has 14 residues. The germline V gene encodes CDR1 LNHDA and CDR2 SQIVND (reference sequence). CDR3 nucleotides: TGTGCCAGTCGACGAGGACAGGTAGATCAGCCCCAGCATTTT. Translated, it gives CASRRGQVDQPQHF.

The chain employs TRBV4-1 and TRBJ2-7; 12 bases fit TRBD2. The germline V gene has CDR1 MGHRA and CDR2 YSYEKL. Trimming removed 3 bases from V and 4 bases from J; junction bases left unmatched: 7. The CDR3 extends over 16 amino acids. The CDR3 sequence: CASSQTLAGGGYEQYF. CDR3 sequence (DNA): TGCGCCAGCAGCCAGACACTAGCGGGAGGCGGTTACGAGCAGTACTTC.

The chain joins TRBV19 to TRBJ1-5; no clear D. This CDR3 spans 12 amino acids. The germline V and J ends were trimmed by 5 bases and 4 bases, with 6 bases remaining between them. The germline V gene has CDR1 LNHDA and CDR2 SQIVND (reference sequence). The CDR3 loop is CASSALNQPQHF. Here the CDR3 DNA reads TGTGCCAGTAGTGCCTTGAATCAGCCCCAGCATTTT.

The gene calls are TRBV20-1 and TRBJ1-3; weak D call: TRBD1 (5 bases). This CDR3 spans 13 amino acids. The V and J ends lost 3 bases and 8 bases respectively, with 14 bases between them. CDR1 is DFQATT and CDR2 is SNEGSKA in the germline V gene (reference sequence). CDR3 in amino acids: CSASWQGRDTIYF. In DNA form, the CDR3 reads TGCAGTGCTAGTTGGCAGGGACGGGACACCATATATTTT.

This clone was recorded only once. This chain links TRBV21-1 with TRBJ2-5; the table's D call, TRBD2, was not checked against the DNA. TRBV21-1 is a pseudogene. CDR3 size: 14 residues. The CDR3 DNA reads as TGTCCCGTACGCGGGACTAGCGGGGTAGAGACCCAGTACTTC. This encodes CPVRGTSGVETQYF.

The chain joins TRBV24-1 to TRBJ1-5; D is perhaps TRBD1 (6 bases). Germline-derived CDR1 and CDR2 are KGHDR and SFDVKD. V was cut by 4 bases and J by 4 bases, with 10 bases left in between. This CDR3 spans 14 amino acids. For the CDR3, the DNA is TGTGCCACCAGTGACACAGGGCAGAATCAGCCCCAGCATTTT. Translation: CATSDTGQNQPQHF.

This clone was counted only a few times. The genes are TRBV7-8 and TRBJ1-5; 11 nucleotides align to TRBD1. The CDR3 sequence is 16 residues long. V shed 5 bases, J shed 4 bases, and the junction held 7 bases outside the gene matches. Per germline, CDR1 SGHVS and CDR2 FQNEAQ. The CDR3 loop reads CASSGGTGGLNQPQHF. CDR3 coding DNA: TGTGCCAGCAGCGGGGGGACAGGGGGTTTAAATCAGCCCCAGCATTTT.

The rearrangement links TRBV2 to TRBJ1-1; D gene ambiguous. The CDR3 runs 13 residues. Germline lookup yields CDR1 SNHLY and CDR2 FYNNEI. V was shortened by 0 bases and J by 2 bases, with 4 bases between the two germline ends. The chain's CDR3 is CASSEATNTEAFF. Here the CDR3 DNA reads TGTGCCAGCAGTGAAGCCACAAACACTGAAGCTTTCTTT.

This sequence joins TRBV9 and TRBJ2-4; a possible D gene is TRBD1 (8 bases). This CDR3 comprises 14 residues. V shed 4 bases and J shed 6 bases, with 14 bases lying between them. Germline V gives CDR1 SGDLS, CDR2 YYNGEE. The CDR3 reads CASSPTGEGNIQYF. In DNA form, the CDR3 reads TGTGCCAGCAGCCCGACAGGGGAGGGAAACATTCAGTACTTC.

The chain is built from TRBV29-1 and TRBJ2-5, with D perhaps TRBD2 (6 bases). The CDR3 has 13 residues. From germline, CDR1 is SQVTM and CDR2 ANQGSEA. V dropped 6 bases and J dropped 2 bases, with 13 bases sitting between them. The CDR3: CSVPGTDQETQYF. CDR3 in DNA: TGCAGCGTCCCCGGGACTGATCAAGAGACCCAGTACTTC.